The rows below give T cell receptor beta chains drawn from one sample of a study of blood T cell repertoires in COVID-19. The data were produced by immunoSEQ multiplex PCR, yet TCRdb's version contains in-frame clones alone and is incomplete. The sample shows about 140,000 clones, 60% to 80% of them seen only once. Specimen: PBMCs or T cells enriched from blood (not recorded which). These receptors came from a woman aged 50 to 65 who had recovered from COVID-19. CDR3s include the opening cysteine and the closing phenylalanine or tryptophan. The D gene is left open where the match is weak. Not every row has a clone size; where given, it reads once, few, many or a size class.

v_gene	d_gene	len	j_gene	abundance	CDR3nt	CDR3aa
TRBV14	NA	17	TRBJ2-4	NA	TGTGCCAGCAGCCAAGTGGATCTTGGGGGGGCCCTAAACATTCAGTACTTC	CASSQVDLGGALNIQYF
TRBV29-1	NA	14	TRBJ1-1	once	TGCAGCGTTGAAGATCTGGCAGGGAACACTGAAGCTTTCTTT	CSVEDLAGNTEAFF
TRBV5-1	TRBD1	14	TRBJ1-2	NA	TGCGCCAGCAGCTTGGAGGGGGCGCTGTTTGGCTACACCTTC	CASSLEGALFGYTF
TRBV10-3	NA	12	TRBJ1-6	NA	TGTGCCATCAGTGCGGGGGTTGGAGGCCTCCACTTT	CAISAGVGGLHF
TRBV23-1	NA	16	TRBJ2-3	NA	TGCGCCAGCAGCGACCGCGTCCGGACAGTCACAGATACGCAGTATTTT	CASSDRVRTVTDTQYF
TRBV11-2	NA	18	TRBJ2-1	once	TGTGCCAGCAGCTTAGGGGAGCTCTCTGGGCTAGCCTACAATGAGCAGTTCTTC	CASSLGELSGLAYNEQFF
TRBV19	NA	13	TRBJ2-1	NA	TGTGCCAGTAGTATGGGGCATCCGAATGAGCAGTTCTTC	CASSMGHPNEQFF
TRBV3-1/TRBV3-2	NA	12	TRBJ1-6	few	TGTGCCAGCAGCCAAGAATCGGGAACCCTCCACTTT	CASSQESGTLHF
TRBV7-3	TRBD1	16	TRBJ2-2	NA	TGTGCCAGCAGCCTAGGGGGACAGGGAGGAAGAGGGGAGCTGTTTTTT	CASSLGGQGGRGELFF
TRBV3-1/TRBV3-2	TRBD1	15	TRBJ2-7	NA	TGTGCCAGCAGCCGGGACAGGGTAGGCTCCTACGAGCAGTACTTC	CASSRDRVGSYEQYF
TRBV11-2	TRBD2	13	TRBJ2-1	NA	TGTGCCAGCAGCTTAGGCCTTAGCGGGGGTACGTTCTTC	CASSLGLSGGTFF
TRBV3-1/TRBV3-2	NA	16	TRBJ2-6	NA	TGTGCCAGCGCGGGAAGCGGACAATTAGGGGCCAACGTCCTGACTTTC	CASAGSGQLGANVLTF
TRBV9	NA	14	TRBJ2-5	NA	TGTGCCAGCAGCGAGGGGATGGGTATGGAGACCCAGTACTTC	CASSEGMGMETQYF
TRBV11-1	TRBD1	15	TRBJ2-5	NA	TGTGCCAGCAGCTTAGGGCAGGGGGCTTATGAGACCCAGTACTTC	CASSLGQGAYETQYF
TRBV6-5	NA	15	TRBJ2-5	NA	TGTGCCAGCAGCGGATTTGTCGGGAGTGGTGAGACCCAGTACTTC	CASSGFVGSGETQYF
TRBV11-2	NA	15	TRBJ1-1	few	TGTGCCAGCAGCTCCTACGTAGGGAGGGACACTGAAGCTTTCTTT	CASSSYVGRDTEAFF
TRBV2	NA	16	TRBJ2-5	NA	TGTGCCAGCAGTGAGAAACTCGGACTGAGCCTAGAAACCCAGTACTTC	CASSEKLGLSLETQYF
TRBV11-2	NA	12	TRBJ1-6	once	TGTGCCAGCAGTCTAAGCGGACAGTCCATCCACTTT	CASSLSGQSIHF
TRBV28	NA	15	TRBJ1-5	NA	TGTGCCAGCAGTTGGGCCGTAGGGGACAATCAGCCCCAGCATTTT	CASSWAVGDNQPQHF
TRBV19	NA	13	TRBJ2-7	NA	TGTGCCAGTACCATTGGGGCAGGCTACGAGCAGTACTTC	CASTIGAGYEQYF
TRBV7-3	NA	13	TRBJ2-1	NA	TGTGCCAGCAGCTTAAACAGATACAATGAGCAGTTCTTC	CASSLNRYNEQFF
TRBV11-2	TRBD1	15	TRBJ1-3	once	TGTGCCAGCAGCTTATCCGACAGGGCTGGAAACACCATATATTTT	CASSLSDRAGNTIYF
TRBV10-3	NA	16	TRBJ2-1	NA	TGTGCCATCAGTGAGCCACAGCGGAGCTCCTACAATGAGCAGTTCTTC	CAISEPQRSSYNEQFF
TRBV7-9	NA	15	TRBJ1-3	NA	TGTGCCAGCAGCTTAGCGAGCCGGGGAGGAAACACCATATATTTT	CASSLASRGGNTIYF
TRBV10-3	TRBD1	17	TRBJ1-4	NA	TGTGCCATCAGTGAAACGGGACAGAGCGCAACTAATGAAAAACTGTTTTTT	CAISETGQSATNEKLFF
TRBV7-9	TRBD1	12	TRBJ1-1	NA	TGTGCCAGCAGCGCTGGGACAGCTGAAGCTTTCTTT	CASSAGTAEAFF
TRBV29-1	NA	11	TRBJ1-1	NA	TGCAGCGTTCGGGGGTACACTGAAGCTTTCTTT	CSVRGYTEAFF
TRBV7-3	TRBD2	14	TRBJ2-1	NA	TGTGCCAGCAGCTTGACTAGCTCCGGCGGTGAGCAGTTCTTC	CASSLTSSGGEQFF
TRBV5-1	NA	15	TRBJ1-1	few	TGCGCCAGCAGCCCAGTCCGGGGGGCGGGCACTGAAGCTTTCTTT	CASSPVRGAGTEAFF
TRBV5-1	NA	16	TRBJ2-5	NA	TGCGCCAGCAGCCACTTGGGGCCCGCAGGGGGGGAGACCCAGTACTTC	CASSHLGPAGGETQYF
TRBV3-1/TRBV3-2	NA	15	TRBJ1-4	NA	TGTGCCAGCAGCCAAGATCCCGGGGTTGGTGAAAAACTGTTTTTT	CASSQDPGVGEKLFF
TRBV7-3	NA	14	TRBJ2-2	NA	TGTGCCAGCAGCTTCCTGCAGGGAAACGGGGAGCTGTTTTTT	CASSFLQGNGELFF
TRBV10-3	TRBD1	14	TRBJ1-1	NA	TGTGCCATCAGTGGGAGGGGGCGCGATACTGAAGCTTTCTTT	CAISGRGRDTEAFF
TRBV11-3	NA	16	TRBJ2-2	NA	TGTGCCAGCAGCTTCGGAGAGTCGGCACACACCGGGGAGCTGTTTTTT	CASSFGESAHTGELFF
TRBV18	NA	12	TRBJ2-1	NA	TGTGCCAGCTCACCCGAGGGTTATGAGCAGTTCTTC	CASSPEGYEQFF
TRBV29-1	TRBD1	15	TRBJ2-3	NA	TGCAGCGTCCGGACAGGGGCGGGAAGCACAGATACGCAGTATTTT	CSVRTGAGSTDTQYF
TRBV9	NA	14	TRBJ1-1	NA	TGTGCCAGCAGCGTCCAGGTTGAGAACACTGAAGCTTTCTTT	CASSVQVENTEAFF
TRBV2	NA	13	TRBJ1-3	NA	TGTGCCAGCAGTCCCCTCTCTGGAAACACCATATATTTT	CASSPLSGNTIYF
TRBV6-6	TRBD1	16	TRBJ1-2	NA	TGTGCCAGCAACACGGACAGGGGTCTCACCAACTATGGCTACACCTTC	CASNTDRGLTNYGYTF
TRBV12-3/TRBV12-4	NA	13	TRBJ2-7	NA	TGTGCCAGCAGTTTAGCACAGGACTACGAGCAGTACTTC	CASSLAQDYEQYF
TRBV7-2	NA	14	TRBJ2-7	NA	TGTGCCAGCAGCTCCGATTATAGCGTCTACGAGCAGTACTTC	CASSSDYSVYEQYF
TRBV10-3	NA	15	TRBJ2-2	NA	TGTGCCATCAGTGCGGAGGGACGGTCCACCGGGGAGCTGTTTTTT	CAISAEGRSTGELFF
TRBV5-5	NA	16	TRBJ1-4	NA	TGTGCCAGCAGCTTGTCCCCCGGGACTGGGGGTGAAAAACTGTTTTTT	CASSLSPGTGGEKLFF
TRBV5-6	NA	13	TRBJ1-5	NA	TGTGCCAGCAGTCAGGGAGGGGGTGGGCCCCAGCATTTT	CASSQGGGGPQHF
TRBV7-3	NA	16	TRBJ2-1	NA	TGTGCCAGCAGCCCCTCAGGGTTGGGCTCCTACAATGAGCAGTTCTTC	CASSPSGLGSYNEQFF
TRBV9	TRBD1	14	TRBJ1-6	NA	TGTGCCAGCAGCTCCGGGACAGATAATTCACCCCTCCACTTT	CASSSGTDNSPLHF
TRBV24-1	TRBD1	16	TRBJ1-5	NA	TGTGCCACCAGTGGTAACCGGGACAGGGGCAATCAGCCCCAGCATTTT	CATSGNRDRGNQPQHF
TRBV2	NA	13	TRBJ1-1	few	TGTGCCAGCACCCTGGACTCCAACACTGAAGCTTTCTTT	CASTLDSNTEAFF
TRBV3-1/TRBV3-2	NA	14	TRBJ1-1	NA	TGTGCCAGCAGCCAGGGATCCCGGGGGGCTGAAGCTTTCTTT	CASSQGSRGAEAFF
TRBV5-6	TRBD1	14	TRBJ2-2	many	TGTGCCAGCAGCCCTGGACAGGGGGCCGGGGAGCTGTTTTTT	CASSPGQGAGELFF